The T cell receptor beta chain described here comes from a study of blood T cell repertoires in COVID-19. Residents of about two dozen US areas, aged about 18 to 95 years, made up the participants. Cohorts were based on clinical histories the participants reported. This clone was observed a handful of times. In the original processing: Reference gene primers were amplified, and this amplification served to estimate nucleated cell counts. The method was immunoSEQ multiplex PCR; TCRdb's version includes in-frame clones alone and lacks a portion of them. Clone size and V and J calls were adopted from that table, with D and trimming inferred from the DNA. The sample has fewer than 200,000 clones, 82% seen once. The CDR3 is 18 amino acids. The V gene end was trimmed by 1 base and the J gene end by 8 bases; junction bases not matched to a gene: 15. Germline V CDR1 and CDR2: MGHRA, YSYEKL.

The V gene is TRBV4-1, the J gene TRBJ2-1; 9 bases fit TRBD2. The receptor comes from a woman aged 55-69 years with acute COVID-19. The sequencing sample was made of PBMCs or T cells enriched from blood (not recorded which). Written as DNA, the CDR3 is TGCGCCAGCAGCCAAGTGGGTGGAGGGGCGGGAGGGATCTATGAGCAGTTCTTC. Amino acid sequence: CASSQVGGGAGGIYEQFF.